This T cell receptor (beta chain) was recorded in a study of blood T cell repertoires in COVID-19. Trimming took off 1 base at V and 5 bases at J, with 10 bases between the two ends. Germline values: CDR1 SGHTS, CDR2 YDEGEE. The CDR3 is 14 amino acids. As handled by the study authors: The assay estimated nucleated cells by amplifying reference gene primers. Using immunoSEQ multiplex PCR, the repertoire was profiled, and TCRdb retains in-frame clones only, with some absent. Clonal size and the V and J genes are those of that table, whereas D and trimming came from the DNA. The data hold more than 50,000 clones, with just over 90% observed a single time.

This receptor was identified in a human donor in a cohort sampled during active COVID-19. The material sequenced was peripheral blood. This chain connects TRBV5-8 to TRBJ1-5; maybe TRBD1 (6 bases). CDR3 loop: CASSLKGGDQPQHF. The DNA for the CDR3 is TGTGCCAGCAGCTTGAAAGGGGGGGATCAGCCCCAGCATTTT.